A single sample gave rise to the 22 T cell receptor beta chains below, sequenced in a study of regulatory T cells in long-lasting Graves disease. Time point described: persistent/refractory GD, antithyroid drugs over 5 years with positive TRAb. RNA isolated from PBMCs was used to make the TCR library. The authors built TCR beta libraries using iRepertoire HTBI primers and Arm-PCR of CDR3 regions. TCRdb re-called the multiplex PCR reads with MiXCR, one entry per CDR3 protein. The repertoire holds a few hundred thousand distinct CDR3 sequences, about 22% seen once, with about an eighth in the top ten. The material was peripheral blood mononuclear cells (PBMCs), obtained when the disease was refractory, from a patient treated with antithyroid drugs. The receptors derive from a female donor with Graves disease.

Within the sample, this clonotype is medium-sized. The chain carries TRBV28 and TRBJ2-7; D remains ambiguous. Trimming took off 2 bases at V and 0 bases at J, with 8 bases between the two ends. The CDR3 runs to 14 residues. The germline V gene encodes CDR1 MDHEN and CDR2 SYDVKM. CDR3 DNA sequence: TGTGCCAGCAGTTTAAGCTCTGCCTCCTACGAGCAGTACTTC. It translates to CASSLSSASYEQYF.

This clonotype was counted at least ten times. V usage is TRBV19 and J usage is TRBJ1-2; D perhaps matches TRBD1 (6 bases). Germline CDR1 reads LNHDA; CDR2 reads SQIVND (reference sequence). The CDR3 extends over 16 amino acids. V dropped 6 bases and J dropped 5 bases, with 22 bases sitting between them. The CDR3 loop reads CASSLSAGGRAYGYTF. As DNA, the CDR3 is TGTGCCAGTAGCCTCTCGGCGGGGGGGCGAGCTTATGGCTACACCTTC. Looking up the rest from reference TRBV19 and TRBJ1-2 gives the full variable domain: DGGITQSPKYLFRKEGQNVTLSCEQNLNHDAMYWYRQDPGQGLRLIYYSQIVNDFQKGDIAEGYSVSREKKESFPLTVTSAQKNPTAFYLCASSLSAGGRAYGYTFGSGTRLTVV.

This clonotype was seen a handful of times. This rearrangement joins TRBV5-1 to TRBJ2-2; D might be TRBD2 (6 bases). From germline, CDR1 is SGHRS and CDR2 YFSETQ. V gave up 3 bases and J gave up 2 bases, with 11 bases separating them. This CDR3 comprises 15 residues. The chain's CDR3 is CASSSLADNTGELFF. Here the CDR3 DNA reads TGCGCCAGCAGCTCCTTAGCGGACAACACCGGGGAGCTGTTTTTT.

The genes are TRBV19 and TRBJ1-1; D possibly corresponds to TRBD1 (6 bases). The germline V gene has CDR1 LNHDA and CDR2 SQIVND (reference sequence). V lost 7 bases and J lost 8, with 11 bases in between. The CDR3 is 11 residues long. For the CDR3, the DNA is TGTGCCAGTAAAAGGGGACAAGAAGCTTTCTTT. It specifies CASKRGQEAFF.

This clonotype turned up a few times. The V and J genes are TRBV15 and TRBJ1-1; 10 nucleotides line up with TRBD1. J lost 6 bases, V lost 8 bases, and 9 bases had no gene match. This CDR3 is built from 14 residues. Germline loops: CDR1 LNHNV, CDR2 YYDKDF (reference sequence). This CDR3 reads CATCEGQGSPEAFF. In nucleotides, the CDR3 is TGTGCCACCTGTGAGGGACAGGGGAGCCCTGAAGCTTTCTTT.

This rearrangement joins TRBV5-1 to TRBJ2-2; a weak D match, TRBD1 (6 bases). Germline loops: CDR1 SGHRS, CDR2 YFSETQ. This CDR3 is 15 amino acids long. V was clipped by 4 bases and J by 9 bases, with 19 bases between them. Written as DNA, the CDR3 is TGCGCCAGCAGCCCAGGGGCCGGCTTGGGGCGGGAGCTGTTTTTT. Translation: CASSPGAGLGRELFF.

The J gene is TRBJ2-7, the V gene TRBV18; D might be TRBD2 (6 bases). This CDR3 is 14 amino acids long. The germline V and J ends were trimmed by 6 bases and 4 bases, with 16 bases remaining between them. CDR1 and CDR2 from the germline V gene are KGHSH and LQKENI. The DNA of the CDR3 is TGTGCCAGCTCGGGGGGAGCTACACCGTACGAGCAGTACTTC. It specifies CASSGGATPYEQYF. Complete variable domain (other parts from reference TRBV18 and TRBJ2-7): NAGVMQNPRHLVRRRGQEARLRCSPMKGHSHVYWYRQLPEEGLKFMVYLQKENIIDESGMPKERFSAEFPKEGPSILRIQQVVRGDSAAYFCASSGGATPYEQYFGPGTRLTVT.

This clonotype came up many times. V usage is TRBV28 and J usage is TRBJ2-7, with TRBD1 as a possible D gene (5 bases). Germline loops: CDR1 MDHEN, CDR2 SYDVKM. Trimming left V 5 bases short and J 3 bases short, with 17 bases between. The CDR3 totals 15 residues. CDR3 loop: CASSQVRVQVYEQYF. The CDR3 DNA sequence: TGTGCCAGCAGTCAAGTAAGGGTACAGGTCTACGAGCAGTACTTC.

This clonotype was seen repeatedly, ten times or more. The rearrangement uses TRBV6-1 and TRBJ1-5, with D perhaps matching TRBD1 (6 bases). Germline loops: CDR1 MNHNS, CDR2 SASEGT. The CDR3 is made up of 16 amino acids. The germline V and J ends were trimmed by 4 bases and 0 bases, with 13 bases remaining between them. CDR3 in amino acids: CASSAGSDSSNQPQHF. CDR3 sequence (DNA): TGTGCCAGCAGTGCCGGTTCGGACAGTAGCAATCAGCCCCAGCATTTT.

This clonotype has more than one count but fewer than ten. V gene TRBV28 combines with J gene TRBJ1-2; D is possibly TRBD1 (6 bases). The CDR3 runs 14 residues. Germline CDR1 is MDHEN and CDR2 is SYDVKM. The ends were cut back, 8 bases at V and 7 bases at J, with 20 bases in the middle. The CDR3 DNA follows: TGTGCCAGCCTTGGGGGGCCCAACCCACCTGGCTACACCTTC. Its translation: CASLGGPNPPGYTF.

This clonotype was detected only a few times. The rearrangement links TRBV27 to TRBJ2-7, with 7 bases fitting TRBD2. Per germline, CDR1 MNHEY and CDR2 SMNVEV (reference sequence). The J segment lost 3 bases and the V segment lost 4 bases, leaving 12 bases of the junction unmatched. This CDR3 has 16 amino acids. The CDR3 is CASSSPSTSSHYEQYF. In nucleotides, the CDR3 is TGTGCCAGCAGTTCCCCTTCGACTAGCTCTCACTACGAGCAGTACTTC.

As for this clonotype: A single base separates this from a much larger clone, so it may be a read error. The CDR3 DNA follows: TGTGCCAGCAGCTCACGGGGGGGGAATCCACCCCTCCACTTT. Translating it yields CASSSRGGNPPLHF. J is TRBJ1-6 and V is TRBV7-9; TRBD1 might be the D (5 bases). Germline lookup yields CDR1 SEHNR and CDR2 FQNEAQ (reference sequence). CDR3 size: 14 residues. Trimming took off 4 bases at V and 11 bases at J, with 15 bases between the two ends.

The chain joins TRBV24-1 to TRBJ1-5; 9 bases line up with TRBD1. V lost 4 bases and J lost 8; bases outside the gene matches: 11. Germline lookup yields CDR1 KGHDR and CDR2 SFDVKD. The CDR3 length is 16 residues. The CDR3 nucleotides read TGTGCCACCAGTGACCCGGGACAGGGCATAGCGGAGCCCCAGCATTTT. Translation gives CATSDPGQGIAEPQHF.

This clonotype was recorded a few times. The chain carries TRBV29-1 and TRBJ1-1; D call uncertain. Trimming shortened V by 6 bases and J by 8 bases, and 10 bases separated the two germline ends. The CDR3 runs 10 residues. CDR1 SQVTM and CDR2 ANQGSEA come from the germline V gene. CDR3 residues: CSVVIREAFF. CDR3 bases: TGCAGCGTCGTCATAAGGGAAGCTTTCTTT.

The J gene is TRBJ1-4, the V gene TRBV14; no clear D gene. Looked up from germline, CDR1 is SGHDN and CDR2 is FVKESK. This CDR3 is 13 amino acids long. Trimming left V 6 bases short and J 8 bases short, with 13 bases between. The CDR3 region is CASSLRSGEKLFF. For the CDR3, the DNA is TGTGCCAGCAGTCTTCGGTCCGGAGAAAAACTGTTTTTT.

This clonotype was observed many times. The rearrangement joins TRBV6-1 to TRBJ2-5; D is possibly TRBD1 (5 bases). The V gene lost 9 bases and the J gene lost 1 base, with 15 bases spanning the gap. The CDR3 is 14 amino acids. The V gene's germline CDR1 is MNHNS and CDR2 SASEGT. The CDR3 sequence: CARGITGRQETQYF. Here the CDR3 DNA reads TGTGCCAGGGGGATTACAGGTCGCCAAGAGACCCAGTACTTC.

This clonotype was detected ten times or more. The chain recombines TRBV28 with TRBJ1-5, with unresolved D. V dropped 5 bases and J dropped 0 bases, with 8 bases sitting between them. There are 14 residues in the CDR3. Per germline, CDR1 MDHEN and CDR2 SYDVKM. The CDR3 sequence is CASSKPYSNQPQHF. Here the CDR3 DNA reads TGTGCCAGCAGTAAACCATATAGCAATCAGCCCCAGCATTTT. The full variable domain, in which reference TRBV28 and TRBJ1-5 provide the parts outside the CDR3, is DVKVTQSSRYLVKRTGEKVFLECVQDMDHENMFWYRQDPGLGLRLIYFSYDVKMKEKGDIPEGYSVSREKKERFSLILESASTNQTSMYLCASSKPYSNQPQHFGDGTRLSIL.

This clonotype was counted a few times. The rearrangement joins TRBV20-1 to TRBJ2-7; D gene ambiguous. The V and J ends lost 3 bases and 3 bases respectively, with 15 bases between them. CDR1 and CDR2 from the germline V gene are DFQATT and SNEGSKA (reference sequence). The CDR3 spans 14 residues. This CDR3 reads CSARVASSRYEQYF. The CDR3 DNA follows: TGCAGTGCTAGGGTGGCGTCGTCTCGCTACGAGCAGTACTTC.

The V call is TRBV7-2, the J call TRBJ1-1, with D possibly being TRBD1 (6 bases). Trimming removed 7 bases from V and 3 bases from J, with 24 bases in between. The CDR3 consists of 17 residues. The V gene's germline CDR1 is SGHTA and CDR2 FQGNSA. The CDR3 is CASTQSPGAGGDTEAFF. The DNA of the CDR3 is TGTGCCAGCACCCAAAGTCCGGGGGCGGGAGGGGACACTGAAGCTTTCTTT. Together with reference TRBV7-2 and TRBJ1-1, the CDR3 gives the full variable domain: GAGVSQSPSNKVTEKGKDVELRCDPISGHTALYWYRQSLGQGLEFLIYFQGNSAPDKSGLPSDRFSAERTGGSVSTLTIQRTQQEDSAVYLCASTQSPGAGGDTEAFFGQGTRLTVV.

J is TRBJ1-1 and V is TRBV7-2, with D perhaps TRBD1 (6 bases). This CDR3 contains 14 residues. The germline CDR1 and CDR2 sequences are SGHTA and FQGNSA. The ends were cut back, 4 bases at V and 5 bases at J, with 14 bases in the middle. For the CDR3, the DNA is TGTGCCAGCAGCTCAAGGGGGTATGGGACTGAAGCTTTCTTT. This encodes CASSSRGYGTEAFF.

This clonotype was detected a few times. The chain joins TRBV6-9 to TRBJ1-5; weak D call: TRBD1 (6 bases). This CDR3 contains 15 residues. V lost 3 bases and J 5 bases, leaving 14 bases between the germline ends. CDR1 MNHGY and CDR2 SVAAGI come from the germline V gene. The CDR3 DNA reads TGTGCCAGCAGTTACTCCACAGGGTTTGATCAGCCCCAGCATTTT. Amino acid sequence: CASSYSTGFDQPQHF.

This clonotype was detected ten times or more. The chain employs TRBV28 and TRBJ2-7; 8 bases match TRBD2. The CDR3 sequence is 15 residues long. CDR1 and CDR2 from the germline V gene are MDHEN and SYDVKM. V was clipped by 5 bases and J by 5 bases; unmatched bases: 11. The CDR3 region has the DNA TGTGCCAGCAGTCCGCCTTCGACTAGCGCGCACGAGCAGTACTTC. Residues: CASSPPSTSAHEQYF.